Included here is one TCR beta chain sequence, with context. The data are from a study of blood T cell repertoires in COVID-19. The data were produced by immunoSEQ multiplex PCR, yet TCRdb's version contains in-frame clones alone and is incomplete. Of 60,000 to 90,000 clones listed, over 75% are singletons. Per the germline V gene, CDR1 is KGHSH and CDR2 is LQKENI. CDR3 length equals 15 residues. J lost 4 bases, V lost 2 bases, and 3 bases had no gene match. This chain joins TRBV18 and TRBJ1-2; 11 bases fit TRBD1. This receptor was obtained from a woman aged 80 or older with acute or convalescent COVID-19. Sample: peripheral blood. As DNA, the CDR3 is TGTGCCAGCTCACCAATGGGACAGGGGGGCTATGGCTACACCTTC. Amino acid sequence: CASSPMGQGGYGYTF. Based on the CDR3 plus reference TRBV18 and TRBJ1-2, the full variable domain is NAGVMQNPRHLVRRRGQEARLRCSPMKGHSHVYWYRQLPEEGLKFMVYLQKENIIDESGMPKERFSAEFPKEGPSILRIQQVVRGDSAAYFCASSPMGQGGYGYTFGSGTRLTVV.